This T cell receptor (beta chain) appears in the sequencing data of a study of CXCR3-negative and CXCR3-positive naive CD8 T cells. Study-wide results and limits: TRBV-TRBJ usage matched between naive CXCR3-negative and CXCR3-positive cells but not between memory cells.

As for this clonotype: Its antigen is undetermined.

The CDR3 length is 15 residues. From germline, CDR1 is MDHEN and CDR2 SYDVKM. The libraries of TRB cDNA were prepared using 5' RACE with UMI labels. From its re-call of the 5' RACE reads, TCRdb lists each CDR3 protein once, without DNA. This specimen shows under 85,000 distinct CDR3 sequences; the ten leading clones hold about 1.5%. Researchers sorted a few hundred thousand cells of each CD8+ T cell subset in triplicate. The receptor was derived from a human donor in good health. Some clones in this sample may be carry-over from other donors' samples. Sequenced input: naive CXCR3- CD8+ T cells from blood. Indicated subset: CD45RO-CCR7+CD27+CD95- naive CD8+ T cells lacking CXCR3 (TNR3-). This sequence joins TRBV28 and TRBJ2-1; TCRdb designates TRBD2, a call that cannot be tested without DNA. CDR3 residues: CASSFRGPTYNEQFF. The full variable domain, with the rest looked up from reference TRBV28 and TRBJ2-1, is DVKVTQSSRYLVKRTGEKVFLECVQDMDHENMFWYRQDPGLGLRLIYFSYDVKMKEKGDIPEGYSVSREKKERFSLILESASTNQTSMYLCASSFRGPTYNEQFFGPGTRLTVL.